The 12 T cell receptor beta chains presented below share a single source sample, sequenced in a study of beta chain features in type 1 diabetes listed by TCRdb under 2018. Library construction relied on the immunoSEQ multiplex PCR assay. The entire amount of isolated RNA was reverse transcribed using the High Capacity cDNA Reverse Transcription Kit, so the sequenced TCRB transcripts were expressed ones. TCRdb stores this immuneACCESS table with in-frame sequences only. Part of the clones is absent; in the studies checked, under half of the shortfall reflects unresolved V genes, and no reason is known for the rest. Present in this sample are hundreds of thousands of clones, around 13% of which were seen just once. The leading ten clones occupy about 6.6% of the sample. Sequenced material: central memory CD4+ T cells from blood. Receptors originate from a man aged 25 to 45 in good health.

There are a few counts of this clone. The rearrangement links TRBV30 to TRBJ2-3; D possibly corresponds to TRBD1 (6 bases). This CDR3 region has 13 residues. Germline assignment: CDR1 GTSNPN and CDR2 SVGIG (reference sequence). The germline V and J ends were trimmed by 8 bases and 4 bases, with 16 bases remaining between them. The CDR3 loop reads CAGGPGASDTQYF. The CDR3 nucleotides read TGTGCCGGAGGTCCAGGGGCCTCAGATACGCAGTATTTT.

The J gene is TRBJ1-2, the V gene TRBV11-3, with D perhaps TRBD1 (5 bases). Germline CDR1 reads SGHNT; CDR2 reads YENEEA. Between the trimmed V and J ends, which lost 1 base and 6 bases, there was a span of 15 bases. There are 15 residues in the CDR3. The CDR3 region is CASSLGSGQGDGYTF. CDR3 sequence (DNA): TGTGCCAGCAGCTTAGGGTCTGGGCAGGGCGATGGCTACACCTTC. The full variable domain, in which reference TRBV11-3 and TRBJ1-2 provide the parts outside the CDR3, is EAGVVQSPRYKIIEKKQPVAFWCNPISGHNTLYWYLQNLGQGPELLIRYENEEAVDDSQLPKDRFSAERLKGVDSTLKIQPAELGDSAVYLCASSLGSGQGDGYTFGSGTRLTVV.

DNA of the CDR3: TGTGCCAGCAGCTCGATAGGACAGGGACTAGCGGGAGGGCCCGTTGAGCAGTTCTTC. This translates into CASSSIGQGLAGGPVEQFF. V is TRBV7-9 and J is TRBJ2-1; 16 nucleotides align to TRBD2. J was trimmed by 9 bases and V by 4 bases; bases with no gene match: 15. Germline values: CDR1 SEHNR, CDR2 FQNEAQ (reference sequence). CDR3 length equals 19 residues.

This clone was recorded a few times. CDR3 amino acids: CASSQEGMKAEKLFF. In DNA form, the CDR3 reads TGCGCCAGCAGCCAAGAAGGCATGAAGGCTGAAAAACTGTTTTTT. The chain is built from TRBV4-3 and TRBJ1-4; no definite D call. Germline V lookup: CDR1 LGHNA, CDR2 YSLEER. The CDR3 spans 15 residues. The V and J ends lost 0 bases and 7 bases respectively, with 12 bases between them.

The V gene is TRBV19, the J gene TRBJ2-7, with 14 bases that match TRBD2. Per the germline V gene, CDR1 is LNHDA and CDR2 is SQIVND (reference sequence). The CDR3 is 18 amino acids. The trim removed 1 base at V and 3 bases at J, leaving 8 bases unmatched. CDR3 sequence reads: CASSIGTSGGLRGYEQYF. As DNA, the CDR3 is TGTGCCAGTAGTATAGGGACTAGCGGGGGGCTCCGCGGCTACGAGCAGTACTTC.

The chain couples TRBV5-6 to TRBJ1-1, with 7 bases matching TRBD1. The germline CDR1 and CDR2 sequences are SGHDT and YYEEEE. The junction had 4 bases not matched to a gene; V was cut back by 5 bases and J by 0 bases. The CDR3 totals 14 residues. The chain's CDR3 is CASSRGQLNTEAFF. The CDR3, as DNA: TGTGCCAGCAGTAGGGGACAGTTGAACACTGAAGCTTTCTTT.

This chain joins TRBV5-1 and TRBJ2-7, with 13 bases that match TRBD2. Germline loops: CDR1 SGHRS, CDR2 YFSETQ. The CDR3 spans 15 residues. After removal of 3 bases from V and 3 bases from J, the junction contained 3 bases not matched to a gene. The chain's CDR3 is CASSSGLAGVYEQYF. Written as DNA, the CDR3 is TGCGCCAGCAGCTCTGGACTAGCGGGGGTCTACGAGCAGTACTTC.

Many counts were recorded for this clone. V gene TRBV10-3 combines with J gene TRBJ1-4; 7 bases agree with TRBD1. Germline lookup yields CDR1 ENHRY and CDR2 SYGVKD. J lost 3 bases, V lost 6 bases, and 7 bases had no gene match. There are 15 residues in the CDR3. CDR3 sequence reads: CAIRGTGTANEKLFF. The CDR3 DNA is TGTGCCATCAGAGGAACCGGGACAGCTAATGAAAAACTGTTTTTT.

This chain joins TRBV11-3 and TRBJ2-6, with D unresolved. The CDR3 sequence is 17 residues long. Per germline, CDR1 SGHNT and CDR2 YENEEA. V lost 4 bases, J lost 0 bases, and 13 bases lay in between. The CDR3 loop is CASSWQSYNSGANVLTF. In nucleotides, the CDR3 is TGTGCCAGCAGCTGGCAGTCTTATAACTCTGGGGCCAACGTCCTGACTTTC.

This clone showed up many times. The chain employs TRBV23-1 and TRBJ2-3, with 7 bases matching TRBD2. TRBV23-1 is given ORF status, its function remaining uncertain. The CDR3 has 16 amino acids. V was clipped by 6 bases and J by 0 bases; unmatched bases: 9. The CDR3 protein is CASSQGAAGSTDTQYF. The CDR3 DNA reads TGCGCCAGCAGCCAAGGAGCAGCGGGGAGCACAGATACGCAGTATTTT.

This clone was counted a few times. The CDR3 sequence: CASSTMGQGATEAFF. In nucleotides, the CDR3 is TGTGCCAGTAGTACAATGGGACAGGGAGCCACTGAAGCTTTCTTT. The chain is built from TRBV19 and TRBJ1-1; 9 bases match TRBD1. Germline V gene sequence: CDR1 LNHDA, CDR2 SQIVND (reference sequence). The CDR3 is 15 residues long. V trimming: 4 bases; J trimming: 4 bases; junction bases outside the gene matches: 7. Full variable domain (remainder filled in from reference TRBV19 and TRBJ1-1): DGGITQSPKYLFRKEGQNVTLSCEQNLNHDAMYWYRQDPGQGLRLIYYSQIVNDFQKGDIAEGYSVSREKKESFPLTVTSAQKNPTAFYLCASSTMGQGATEAFFGQGTRLTVV.

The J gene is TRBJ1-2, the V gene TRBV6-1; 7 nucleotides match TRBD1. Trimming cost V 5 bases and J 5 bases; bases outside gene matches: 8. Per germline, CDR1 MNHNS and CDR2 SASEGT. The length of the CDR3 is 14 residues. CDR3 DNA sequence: TGTGCCAGCAGTTCCACCCGACAGGGATATGGCTACACCTTC. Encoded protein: CASSSTRQGYGYTF.